These T cell receptor beta chains were read from a single sample in a study of T cell repertoires in ileal Crohn's disease. Some clones are missing from TCRdb's copy, which holds only in-frame ones; the method was immunoSEQ multiplex PCR. The sample lists tens of thousands of clones; 81% were seen once. The sequencing sample was made of ileal tissue. These receptors all come from an adult with Crohn's disease. CDR3s include the opening cysteine and the closing phenylalanine or tryptophan. The order of the fields is V gene, J gene, CDR3 protein.

>TRBV2|TRBJ1-6
CASMRRTSYNSPLHF
>TRBV29-1|TRBJ2-3
CSVVSKHTDTQYF
>TRBV19|TRBJ1-1
CASSIDHRGNTEAFF
>TRBV4-3|TRBJ1-1
CASSASWGANTEAFF
>TRBV5-4|TRBJ1-1
CASSTTGGAGTEAFF
>TRBV11-2|TRBJ1-6
CASSLVGQGYSPLHF
>TRBV7-8|TRBJ1-6
CASSSRGGQGANSPLHF
>TRBV7-3|TRBJ1-1
CASSLMAGGNTEAFF
>TRBV27|TRBJ2-5
CASSPRGFGQETQYF
>TRBV7-2|TRBJ1-1
CASSPLGTGLNTEAFF
>TRBV2|TRBJ2-5
CASTSQETQYF
>TRBV5-1|TRBJ2-3
CASSLTSGSPTDTQYF
>TRBV13|TRBJ1-2
CASSFWTTGIYGYTF
>TRBV6-5|TRBJ2-4
CASSLRQGAKNIQYF